The clone carrying this T cell receptor (beta chain) was seen only once. Its antigen remains unknown. The data belong to a study of T cell responses to AZD1222 COVID-19 vaccine. The study's findings and limits: Repertoire sampling occurred only after the peak T cell response. AZD1222 recipients seropositive at baseline numbered only six or seven. With two AZD1222 doses given, Spike-specific TCR breadth and depth both rose.

The CDR3 is 12 amino acids. V was trimmed by 3 bases and J by 4 bases, leaving 7 bases between them. Germline CDR1 SGDLS, CDR2 YYNGEE. TCRdb's table, derived via immunoSEQ multiplex PCR, lists solely in-frame clones and lacks some. This sample has approximately 100,000 clones, with more than 75% found just once. The genes are TRBV9 and TRBJ1-2; no reliable D call. Here the sequenced sample was peripheral blood, taken 28 days after the second dose of the MenACWY control vaccine. This sequence was found in an adult who received the MenACWY meningococcal vaccine as a control. CDR3 loop: CASSEVAYGYTF. In nucleotides, the CDR3 is TGTGCCAGCAGCGAGGTGGCCTATGGCTACACCTTC.